This T cell receptor beta chain emerged from a study of T cell repertoires in aging, cancer and after chemotherapy. TRB rearrangements spanning V, D and J were amplified using mixed TRB-A/B primers. TCRdb reanalysed the multiplex PCR reads using MiXCR and keeps one entry per CDR3 protein. The table has around 20,000 distinct CDR3 sequences, roughly 37% seen once. Peripheral blood genomic DNA, not sorted cells or RNA, was the template. This clonotype is judged large. Antigen unknown. Overall study results and limits: Across the chemotherapy interval, each cancer cohort showed higher median generation probability, suggesting thymic rebound.

This CDR3 contains 12 residues. CDR1 and CDR2 from the germline V gene are MNHEY and SVGAGI. Trimming removed 11 bases from V and 2 bases from J, with 9 bases in between. The sample was blood. V is TRBV6-5 and J is TRBJ2-2; D possibly corresponds to TRBD1 (5 bases). This clonotype was obtained from a human donor with a solid tumor. Written as DNA, the CDR3 is TGTGCCGCGCAGGGAAACACCGGGGAGCTGTTTTTT. Its translation is CAAQGNTGELFF.